These T cell receptor beta chains were read from a single sample in a study of blood T cell repertoires in COVID-19. Measured with immunoSEQ multiplex PCR; TCRdb has only the in-frame clones, and not every one. The table records under 200,000 clones, approximately 88% of them present only once. What was sequenced was peripheral blood. These receptors came from a woman aged 60-75 years who had recovered from COVID-19. CDR3s include the opening cysteine and the closing phenylalanine or tryptophan. The D gene is left open where the match is weak. Some rows mark clone size as missing; the rest say once, few, many or name a class of expanded clone.

size: -
D: TRBD1
V: TRBV11-1
length: 15
J: TRBJ1-6
DNA: TGTGCCAGCAGCGAGACAGGGTCCTATAATTCACCCCTCCACTTT
CDR3: CASSETGSYNSPLHF

size: -
D: -
V: TRBV11-1
length: 14
J: TRBJ2-5
DNA: TGTGCCAGCAGCTTAGGGACTGCTAAAGAGACCCAGTACTTC
CDR3: CASSLGTAKETQYF

size: -
D: -
V: TRBV19
length: 11
J: TRBJ1-2
DNA: TGTGCCACCCACAGGAACTATGGCTACACCTTC
CDR3: CATHRNYGYTF

size: -
D: TRBD2
V: TRBV28
length: 14
J: TRBJ2-3
DNA: TGTGCCAGCAGGGGCGGGGGTAGCACAGATACGCAGTATTTT
CDR3: CASRGGGSTDTQYF

size: -
D: -
V: TRBV28
length: 14
J: TRBJ2-3
DNA: TGTGCCAGCAGTCCGGGGGGCCGCCCAGATACGCAGTATTTT
CDR3: CASSPGGRPDTQYF

size: -
D: -
V: TRBV5-1
length: 13
J: TRBJ2-1
DNA: TGCGCCAGCAGCTTGAGGGGGACCAATGAGCAGTTCTTC
CDR3: CASSLRGTNEQFF

size: -
D: -
V: TRBV14
length: 13
J: TRBJ1-2
DNA: TGTGCCAGCAGCATAGCTGACAGCTATGGCTACACCTTC
CDR3: CASSIADSYGYTF

size: -
D: -
V: TRBV9
length: 14
J: TRBJ2-3
DNA: TGTGCCAGCAGCATGGGACTTCCCACAGATACGCAGTATTTT
CDR3: CASSMGLPTDTQYF

size: -
D: -
V: TRBV6-9
length: 17
J: TRBJ1-1
DNA: TGTGCCAGCAGTACCCCTCCCATAGAACAGGGAAGTACTGAAGCTTTCTTT
CDR3: CASSTPPIEQGSTEAFF

size: -
D: -
V: TRBV20-1
length: 15
J: TRBJ2-1
DNA: TGCAGTGCTAGTCCCCTCGAACGGACTTACAATGAGCAGTTCTTC
CDR3: CSASPLERTYNEQFF

size: -
D: -
V: TRBV28
length: 12
J: TRBJ2-7
DNA: TGTGCCAGCAGTAAAGGGGCTTACGAGCAGTACTTC
CDR3: CASSKGAYEQYF

size: -
D: -
V: TRBV4-1
length: 17
J: TRBJ2-2
DNA: TGCGCCAGCAGCCAACTCCCCGGACAGCCGTACACCGGGGAGCTGTTTTTT
CDR3: CASSQLPGQPYTGELFF

size: -
D: TRBD1
V: TRBV5-1
length: 15
J: TRBJ1-2
DNA: TGCGCCAGCAGGTCGACAGGGGGCTCTAACTATGGCTACACCTTC
CDR3: CASRSTGGSNYGYTF

size: -
D: TRBD1
V: TRBV5-4
length: 18
J: TRBJ1-4
DNA: TGTGCCAGCAGCTTGGCTGGGACAGGGCTTTCAACTAATGAAAAACTGTTTTTT
CDR3: CASSLAGTGLSTNEKLFF

size: -
D: -
V: TRBV7-2
length: 13
J: TRBJ2-5
DNA: TGTGCCAGCAGACGGGGGGCCGGAGAGACCCAGTACTTC
CDR3: CASRRGAGETQYF

size: -
D: TRBD1
V: TRBV7-9
length: 13
J: TRBJ2-3
DNA: TGTGCCAGCAGGACAGGGAACACAGATACGCAGTATTTT
CDR3: CASRTGNTDTQYF

size: -
D: -
V: TRBV9
length: 15
J: TRBJ1-6
DNA: TGTGCCAGCAGCGTAGGATGGGACACTAATTCACCCCTCCACTTT
CDR3: CASSVGWDTNSPLHF

size: -
D: -
V: TRBV6-5
length: 16
J: TRBJ1-1
DNA: TGTGCCAGCAGTTACGGTTCCAGGGGTATGAACACTGAAGCTTTCTTT
CDR3: CASSYGSRGMNTEAFF

size: -
D: -
V: TRBV6-5
length: 14
J: TRBJ2-1
DNA: TGTGCCAGCAGGGGGGCGCGCGGGGGCAATGAGCAGTTCTTC
CDR3: CASRGARGGNEQFF

size: -
D: -
V: TRBV30
length: 14
J: TRBJ1-5
DNA: TGTGCCTGGAGCGGACAGATTAGCAATCAGCCCCAGCATTTT
CDR3: CAWSGQISNQPQHF

size: -
D: TRBD2
V: TRBV6-5
length: 15
J: TRBJ2-3
DNA: TGTGCCAGCAGTTTAGGACTAGCTCTCGCAGATACGCAGTATTTT
CDR3: CASSLGLALADTQYF

size: -
D: -
V: TRBV30
length: 17
J: TRBJ1-4
DNA: TGTGCCTGGAGACCGAGTCTACTACAGGGTATAGGCGAAAAACTGTTTTTT
CDR3: CAWRPSLLQGIGEKLFF

size: -
D: -
V: TRBV10-3
length: 15
J: TRBJ2-7
DNA: TGTGCCATCAGTGAGTCAGTCGGGGGGCCCAGCGAGCAGTACTTC
CDR3: CAISESVGGPSEQYF

size: -
D: TRBD1
V: TRBV5-4
length: 16
J: TRBJ1-2
DNA: TGTGCCAGCAGCCGCCGGACCTCGGACAGGGTAGATGGCTACACCTTC
CDR3: CASSRRTSDRVDGYTF

size: -
D: TRBD2
V: TRBV10-3
length: 13
J: TRBJ2-5
DNA: TGTGCCATCAGTCTAGCGGGGGAGGAGACCCAGTACTTC
CDR3: CAISLAGEETQYF

size: -
D: TRBD1
V: TRBV28
length: 17
J: TRBJ2-7
DNA: TGTGCCAGCAGTTTACCCGCTCATGACAGGGGAAGATACGAGCAGTACTTC
CDR3: CASSLPAHDRGRYEQYF

size: -
D: -
V: TRBV3-1/TRBV3-2
length: 14
J: TRBJ1-3
DNA: TGTGCCAGCAGCCAAGTATCAGGGGGAAACACCATATATTTT
CDR3: CASSQVSGGNTIYF

size: -
D: TRBD2
V: TRBV18
length: 15
J: TRBJ2-7
DNA: TGTGCCAGCTCACCCGGGACCCTAGCGGCCTACGAGCAGTACTTC
CDR3: CASSPGTLAAYEQYF

size: once
D: TRBD1
V: TRBV5-5
length: 16
J: TRBJ2-2
DNA: TGTGCCAGCAGCCTCAGAGACAGGGGTCTAACCGGGGAGCTGTTTTTT
CDR3: CASSLRDRGLTGELFF

size: once
D: TRBD1
V: TRBV7-2
length: 15
J: TRBJ1-2
DNA: TGTGCCAGCAGTAATCAGGGGGGAGCTAACTATGGCTACACCTTC
CDR3: CASSNQGGANYGYTF

size: -
D: -
V: TRBV3-1/TRBV3-2
length: 14
J: TRBJ2-7
DNA: TGTGCCAGCAGCCTCTCGACTAGATACCACGAGCAGTACTTC
CDR3: CASSLSTRYHEQYF

size: -
D: TRBD1
V: TRBV19
length: 17
J: TRBJ1-5
DNA: TGTGCCAGTAGTCTCCGTGGGGACAGGGCTAGCAATCAGCCCCAGCATTTT
CDR3: CASSLRGDRASNQPQHF

size: -
D: TRBD2
V: TRBV7-6
length: 15
J: TRBJ2-1
DNA: TGTGCCAGCAGCCCCATGAGCGGGGGGTGGAATGAGCAGTTCTTC
CDR3: CASSPMSGGWNEQFF

size: -
D: TRBD2
V: TRBV19
length: 15
J: TRBJ2-5
DNA: TGTGCCAGTAGTCGGTCTAGCGGGGATCAAGAGACCCAGTACTTC
CDR3: CASSRSSGDQETQYF

size: -
D: TRBD2
V: TRBV6-2/TRBV6-3
length: 17
J: TRBJ2-1
DNA: TGTGCCAGCAGTTCCCTAGCGGGGGGACCTTCGTACAATGAGCAGTTCTTC
CDR3: CASSSLAGGPSYNEQFF

size: -
D: TRBD2
V: TRBV4-1
length: 17
J: TRBJ2-1
DNA: TGCGCCAGCAGCCAAGAATATGCGGGGGGGCCCTACAATGAGCAGTTCTTC
CDR3: CASSQEYAGGPYNEQFF

size: -
D: -
V: TRBV14
length: 17
J: TRBJ2-7
DNA: TGTGCCAGCAGCCACAACCCGGGAGCCTTTACAAACAACGAGCAGTACTTC
CDR3: CASSHNPGAFTNNEQYF

size: -
D: -
V: TRBV19
length: 13
J: TRBJ1-1
DNA: TGTGCCAGTAGTATAGAGCGGGCCACTGAAGCTTTCTTT
CDR3: CASSIERATEAFF

size: -
D: TRBD1
V: TRBV5-1
length: 14
J: TRBJ2-7
DNA: TGCGCCAGCAGCTTAGGGACAGGGGGCTACGAGCAGTACTTC
CDR3: CASSLGTGGYEQYF

size: -
D: -
V: TRBV10-3
length: 16
J: TRBJ2-5
DNA: TGTGCCATCAGTGATCCCGGCCAGGGGAATAGAGAGACCCAGTACTTC
CDR3: CAISDPGQGNRETQYF

size: few
D: -
V: TRBV6-2/TRBV6-3
length: 12
J: TRBJ1-6
DNA: TGTGCCAGCAGTTACGCCCAGGGAGGTAACCACTTT
CDR3: CASSYAQGGNHF

size: -
D: -
V: TRBV4-1
length: 15
J: TRBJ2-2
DNA: TGCGCCAGCAGCCCTTCCCTGGGGGCTTCCGGGGAGCTGTTTTTT
CDR3: CASSPSLGASGELFF

size: -
D: -
V: TRBV19
length: 16
J: TRBJ1-2
DNA: TGTGCCAGTAGAATTACACAGGGAACCAGGGGCTATGGCTACACCTTC
CDR3: CASRITQGTRGYGYTF

size: -
D: TRBD1
V: TRBV6-5
length: 15
J: TRBJ2-1
DNA: TGTGCCAGCACCGAGAATTTTCGACAGGGCAATGAGCAGTTCTTC
CDR3: CASTENFRQGNEQFF

size: -
D: TRBD2
V: TRBV27
length: 11
J: TRBJ2-5
DNA: TGTGCCAGCAGAAGCGGGGGGACCCAGTACTTC
CDR3: CASRSGGTQYF

size: -
D: -
V: TRBV5-1
length: 14
J: TRBJ1-1
DNA: TGCGCCAGCAGCTGGGGAGGGGTGAACACTGAAGCTTTCTTT
CDR3: CASSWGGVNTEAFF

size: -
D: TRBD2
V: TRBV7-7
length: 18
J: TRBJ2-7
DNA: TGTGCTAGCAGCTTAAGTAACGGTGGGACTAGCGGACACTACGAGCAGTACTTC
CDR3: CASSLSNGGTSGHYEQYF

size: -
D: -
V: TRBV10-1
length: 15
J: TRBJ2-7
DNA: TGCGCCAGCAGTGAAGGAACAGTCAGCTCCTACGAGCAGTACTTC
CDR3: CASSEGTVSSYEQYF

size: -
D: -
V: TRBV7-8
length: 13
J: TRBJ2-3
DNA: TGTGCCAGCAGCTTAGGACTGCAAGATACGCAGTATTTT
CDR3: CASSLGLQDTQYF

size: -
D: -
V: TRBV4-1
length: 16
J: TRBJ2-5
DNA: TGCGCCAGCAGCCGGTACGGGGTGGAGCGACAAGAGACCCAGTACTTC
CDR3: CASSRYGVERQETQYF

size: -
D: TRBD2
V: TRBV5-4
length: 15
J: TRBJ2-3
DNA: TGTGCCAGCAGCTTAACTAGCGGGGTCACAGATACGCAGTATTTT
CDR3: CASSLTSGVTDTQYF